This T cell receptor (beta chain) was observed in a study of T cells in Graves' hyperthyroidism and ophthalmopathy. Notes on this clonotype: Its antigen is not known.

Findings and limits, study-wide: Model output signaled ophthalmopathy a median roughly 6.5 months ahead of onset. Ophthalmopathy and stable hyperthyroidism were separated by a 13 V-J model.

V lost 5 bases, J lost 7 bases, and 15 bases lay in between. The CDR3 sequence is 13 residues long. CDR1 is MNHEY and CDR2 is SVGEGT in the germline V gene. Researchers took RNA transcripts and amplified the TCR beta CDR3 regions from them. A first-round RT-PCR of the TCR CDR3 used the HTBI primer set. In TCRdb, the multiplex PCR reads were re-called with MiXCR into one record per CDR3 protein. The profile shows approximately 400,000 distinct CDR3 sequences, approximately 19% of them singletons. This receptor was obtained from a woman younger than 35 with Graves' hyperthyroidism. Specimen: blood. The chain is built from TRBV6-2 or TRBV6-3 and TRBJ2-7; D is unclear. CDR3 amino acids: CASSEPHLGEQYF. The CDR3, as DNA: TGTGCCAGCAGTGAACCACATCTTGGGGAGCAGTACTTC.